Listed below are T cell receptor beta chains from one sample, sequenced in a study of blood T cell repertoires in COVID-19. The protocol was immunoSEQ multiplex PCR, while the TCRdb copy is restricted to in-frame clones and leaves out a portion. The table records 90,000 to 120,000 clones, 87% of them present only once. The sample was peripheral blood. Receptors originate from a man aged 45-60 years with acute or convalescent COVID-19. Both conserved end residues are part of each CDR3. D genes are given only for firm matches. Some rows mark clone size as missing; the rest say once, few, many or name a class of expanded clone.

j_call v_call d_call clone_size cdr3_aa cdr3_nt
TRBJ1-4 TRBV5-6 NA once CASSSTLAPALFF TGTGCCAGCAGCTCTACTCTAGCCCCCGCACTGTTTTTT
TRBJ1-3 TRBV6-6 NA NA CASSRNDRSSGNTIYF TGTGCCAGCAGTCGAAATGACAGATCCTCTGGAAACACCATATATTTT
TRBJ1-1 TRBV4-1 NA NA CASSQVPSGTEAFF TGCGCCAGCAGCCAAGTACCCTCCGGCACTGAAGCTTTCTTT
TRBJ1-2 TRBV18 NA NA CASSPRMEAYGYTF TGTGCCAGCTCACCACGTATGGAGGCGTATGGCTACACCTTC
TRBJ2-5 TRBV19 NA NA CASRQSGETQYF TGTGCCAGTAGGCAGTCTGGAGAGACCCAGTACTTC
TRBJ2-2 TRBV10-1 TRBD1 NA CASRGAGQGGNTGELFF TGCGCCAGCAGGGGGGCGGGACAGGGAGGGAACACCGGGGAGCTGTTTTTT
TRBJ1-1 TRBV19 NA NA CASSIGRLPGNTEAFF TGTGCCAGTAGTATAGGCAGGTTACCTGGGAACACTGAAGCTTTCTTT
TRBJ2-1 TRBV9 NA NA CASSAAGSSSYNEQFF TGTGCCAGCAGCGCAGCGGGCTCGTCCTCCTACAATGAGCAGTTCTTC
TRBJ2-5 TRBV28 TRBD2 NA CASSLSVFGPGLAGSQETQYF TGTGCCAGCAGTTTATCGGTCTTTGGCCCGGGACTAGCGGGCTCCCAAGAGACCCAGTACTTC
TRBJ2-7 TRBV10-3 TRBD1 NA CAIWTGGPYEQYF TGTGCCATCTGGACAGGGGGCCCCTACGAGCAGTACTTC
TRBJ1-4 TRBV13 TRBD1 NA CASSSRQGWAEKLFF TGTGCCAGCAGCAGCAGACAGGGGTGGGCTGAAAAACTGTTTTTT
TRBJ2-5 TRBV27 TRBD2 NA CASRPSGRQETQYF TGTGCCAGCAGGCCTAGCGGGCGGCAAGAGACCCAGTACTTC
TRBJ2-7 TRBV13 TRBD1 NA CASSPGQFSYEQYF TGTGCCAGCAGCCCGGGACAGTTCTCCTACGAGCAGTACTTC
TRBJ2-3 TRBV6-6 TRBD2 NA CASRLAGGYTDTQYF TGTGCCAGCAGGCTAGCGGGAGGCTACACAGATACGCAGTATTTT
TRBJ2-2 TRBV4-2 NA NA CASSQPPLSGELFF TGTGCCAGCAGCCAACCCCCCCTCTCCGGGGAGCTGTTTTTT
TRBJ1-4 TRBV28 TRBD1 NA CASKLTGMSEKLFF TGTGCCAGCAAACTGACAGGGATGAGTGAAAAACTGTTTTTT
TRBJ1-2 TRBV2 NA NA CASSTGGNANYGYTF TGTGCCAGCAGCACCGGGGGGAACGCTAACTATGGCTACACCTTC
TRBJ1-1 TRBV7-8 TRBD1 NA CASSPQTGMNTEAFF TGTGCCAGCAGCCCTCAGACAGGGATGAACACTGAAGCTTTCTTT